The clone carrying this TCR beta chain occurred many times. Its antigen is as yet unknown. This record comes from a study of T cell clonality in common variable immunodeficiency. Study conclusions and caveats: What drives increased CVID clonality needs T cell subpopulation sequencing. Common variable immunodeficiency TCR beta sequences reportedly had fewer deletions and N-nucleotide insertions. CVID subjects showed higher TCRbeta clonality than healthy controls. Shared TCRbeta clones were fewer between CVID subjects than controls.

Profiled with immunoSEQ multiplex PCR; TCRdb holds only in-frame clones, not every one. The sample was found to contain about 5,000 clones, and every one recurs. All CVID subjects were on immunoglobulin replacement for at least one year. This clonotype was sampled from a human donor with common variable immunodeficiency. Specimen: peripheral blood mononuclear cells.

The part of the CDR3 DNA that was read is TGCGCCAGCAGCCAAGGCGTGTCAGGGGCTAGGAACACCGGGGAG. Protein: CASSQGVSGARNTGE. The full CDR3 reads CASSQGVSGARNTGELFF. This chain joins TRBV4-1 and TRBJ2-2, with D maybe TRBD1 (6 bases). The CDR3 goes on 3 residues after the read ends, and that part is filled in from the germline J gene. Between the trimmed V and J ends, which lost 1 base and 1 base, there was a span of 16 bases. In germline, CDR1 is MGHRA, CDR2 YSYEKL. The CDR3 has 18 residues.